These T cell receptor beta chains were read from a single sample in a study of T cell responses to AZD1222 COVID-19 vaccine. Sequencing used immunoSEQ multiplex PCR; TCRdb keeps in-frame clones, though not all of them. The table includes about 150,000 clones, more than 90% detected once. This sample comprised peripheral blood, obtained 28 days after the second AZD1222 dose. Receptor source: an adult who received the AZD1222 COVID-19 vaccine. CDR3s include the opening cysteine and the closing phenylalanine or tryptophan. A D gene is named only where the DNA matches it firmly. Not all rows give a size; the values are once, few, many and, for expanded clones, a class.

D gene | clone size | J gene | V gene | CDR3 DNA | CDR3 protein
TRBD1 | NA | TRBJ2-1 | TRBV7-9 | TGTGCCAGCAGCTTCTCGTACAGGGGTCTGAGTGAGCAGTTCTTC | CASSFSYRGLSEQFF
NA | NA | TRBJ1-4 | TRBV27 | TGTGCCAGCAGTTTATCCCGGCATGAAAAACTGTTTTTT | CASSLSRHEKLFF
TRBD1 | NA | TRBJ2-3 | TRBV19 | TGTGCCAGTAGTACCGGACAGGGGCGACACACAGATACGCAGTATTTT | CASSTGQGRHTDTQYF
TRBD2 | NA | TRBJ2-1 | TRBV7-2 | TGTGCCAGCAGCTTAGCGTGGTCCGTAGCGGGGGTGAGTTACAATGAGCAGTTCTTC | CASSLAWSVAGVSYNEQFF
TRBD2 | NA | TRBJ2-3 | TRBV5-4 | TGTGCCAGCAGCTTTGCGGGAGGTACGCAGTATTTT | CASSFAGGTQYF
TRBD2 | NA | TRBJ2-1 | TRBV29-1 | TGCAGCGTGTATTTAGCGGGAGGGCCTAGAAATGAGCAGTTCTTC | CSVYLAGGPRNEQFF
TRBD1 | NA | TRBJ2-1 | TRBV2 | TGTGCCAGCATCTTCGTAGAGTTCGGACAGGACTCCTACAATGAGCAGTTCTTC | CASIFVEFGQDSYNEQFF
TRBD1 | NA | TRBJ2-7 | TRBV7-2 | TGTGCCAGCAGCTTGTCAGGGGGACCCTACGAGCAGTACTTC | CASSLSGGPYEQYF
NA | NA | TRBJ1-1 | TRBV5-6 | TGTGCCAGCAGCTTGGGAAGGCTTGGAGAAGCTTTCTTT | CASSLGRLGEAFF
TRBD1 | NA | TRBJ1-2 | TRBV5-6 | TGTGCCAGCAGCTCCCTAGGGGGCTCGGGCTATGGCTACACCTTC | CASSSLGGSGYGYTF
NA | NA | TRBJ2-7 | TRBV21-1 | TGTGCCAGCAGCAGCTTTTCCAGGGTTCCCTCCTACGAGCAGTACTTC | CASSSFSRVPSYEQYF
TRBD2 | NA | TRBJ2-4 | TRBV7-9 | TGTGCCAGCAGCTTAGCGAATGTTGGAGGCGGGAGGGCCAAAAACATTCAGTACTTC | CASSLANVGGGRAKNIQYF
NA | NA | TRBJ1-1 | TRBV7-9 | TGTGCCAGCAGCCCTACTCGGTCGGGGGCTCGGTCTTTCTTT | CASSPTRSGARSFF
TRBD1 | NA | TRBJ1-5 | TRBV3-1/TRBV3-2 | TGTGCCAGCAGTCCCGGGACAGCAGGCCAGCCCCAGCATTTT | CASSPGTAGQPQHF
NA | medium-sized | TRBJ1-1 | TRBV28 | TGTGCCAGCAGTTTATCAAGAGGGAGGAACACTGAAGCTTTCTTT | CASSLSRGRNTEAFF
NA | NA | TRBJ1-1 | TRBV13 | TGTGCCAGCAGCTCCCGCCAGAGAGGCACTGAAGCTTTCTTT | CASSSRQRGTEAFF
TRBD2 | NA | TRBJ2-3 | TRBV5-1 | TGCGCCAGCAGCTTGACGGGGGGGAGAGATACGCAGTATTTT | CASSLTGGRDTQYF
NA | NA | TRBJ2-1 | TRBV5-1 | TGCGCCAGCAGCTTCCCAGGGATTGCCTCCTACAATGAGCAGTTCTTC | CASSFPGIASYNEQFF
TRBD1 | NA | TRBJ1-5 | TRBV25-1 | TGTGCCCGACTACAGACAGGGGCTGGGCAGCCTCAGCATTTT | CARLQTGAGQPQHF
TRBD1 | NA | TRBJ2-1 | TRBV28 | TGTGCCAGCAGCTCACAGGGGAGTTTTTACAATGAGCAGTTCTTC | CASSSQGSFYNEQFF
TRBD1 | NA | TRBJ1-2 | TRBV19 | TGTGCCAGTAGTATCGACAGGGGCTATGGCTACACCTTC | CASSIDRGYGYTF
TRBD1 | NA | TRBJ1-6 | TRBV6-1 | TGTGCCAGCAGTGAAGCGCGGACAGGGAGTTCACCCCTCCACTTT | CASSEARTGSSPLHF
NA | NA | TRBJ1-5 | TRBV21-1 | TGTGCCAGCAGCAACCTGGGATCCTATTATCAGCCCCAGCATTTT | CASSNLGSYYQPQHF
NA | once | TRBJ1-2 | TRBV6-1 | TGTGCCAGCAGTGCCCAACCTTTATTTGCGAACCTTCGAGCTAACTATGGCTACACCTTC | CASSAQPLFANLRANYGYTF
TRBD1 | NA | TRBJ2-3 | TRBV19 | TGTGCCAGTAGTATTGGTAGCAGGGGGCAGGATACGCAGTATTTT | CASSIGSRGQDTQYF
NA | NA | TRBJ1-1 | TRBV7-2 | TGTGCCAGCAGCTTAGGCGGGGCGAGCGTATACGCTTTCTTT | CASSLGGASVYAFF
NA | NA | TRBJ1-2 | TRBV7-9 | TGTGCCAGCAGCTTAGAACACACGGGCTACACCTTC | CASSLEHTGYTF
NA | once | TRBJ2-3 | TRBV5-1 | TGCGCCAGCAGCTTAACGACCATTACAGATACGCAGTATTTT | CASSLTTITDTQYF
TRBD2 | once | TRBJ2-3 | TRBV27 | TGTGCCAGCAGTCCAAGGACTAGCGGGAGGAATACGCAGTATTTT | CASSPRTSGRNTQYF
TRBD1 | NA | TRBJ1-1 | TRBV7-9 | TGTGCCAGCTCACCGGGGGACAGTCGTTGGACTGAAGCTTTCTTT | CASSPGDSRWTEAFF
TRBD1 | NA | TRBJ1-2 | TRBV28 | TGTGCCACCCGATCCCCGGGACAGATTAACTATGGCTACACCTTC | CATRSPGQINYGYTF
TRBD1 | once | TRBJ1-2 | TRBV5-6 | TGTGCCAGCAGCTTTGTGACAGGGAGGCATGGCTACACCTTC | CASSFVTGRHGYTF
TRBD1 | NA | TRBJ1-1 | TRBV28 | TGTGCCAGCGGTCCGGGACAGGGGGCTCAAGGGGACACTGAAGCTTTCTTT | CASGPGQGAQGDTEAFF
NA | once | TRBJ2-7 | TRBV9 | TGTGCCAGCAGCGTCAGAAGCGGTGGTGGGGCAGGGGACTTCTACGAGCAGTACTTC | CASSVRSGGGAGDFYEQYF
NA | NA | TRBJ2-3 | TRBV29-1 | TGCAGCGTTGATCGGCAGGGGCCCACAGATACGCAGTATTTT | CSVDRQGPTDTQYF
NA | NA | TRBJ1-1 | TRBV27 | TGTGCCAGCAGTGTCGGGACGGTGAACACTGAAGCTTTCTTT | CASSVGTVNTEAFF
NA | once | TRBJ1-1 | TRBV25-1 | TGTGCCAGTACGGGCTTCACTGAAGCTTTCTTT | CASTGFTEAFF
TRBD2 | NA | TRBJ2-3 | TRBV28 | TGTGCCAGGGGGACTAGCGGCACAGATACGCAGTATTTT | CARGTSGTDTQYF
TRBD1 | NA | TRBJ1-6 | TRBV7-8 | TGTGCCAGCAGCCTGACGGGACAGGGAAATTCACCCCTCCACTTT | CASSLTGQGNSPLHF
TRBD1 | NA | TRBJ1-1 | TRBV6-5 | TGTGCCAGCAGTATGGGGACAGTGTTCAACACTGAAGCTTTCTTT | CASSMGTVFNTEAFF
NA | NA | TRBJ2-5 | TRBV2 | TGTGCCAGCAGCCCGAGAAGAGAGACCCAGTACTTC | CASSPRRETQYF